One sample yielded the 3 T cell receptor beta chains listed below, sequenced in a study of CD8 T cells in Susac syndrome. Random-hexamer reverse transcription was applied to roughly 0.5 to 1 ug RNA. MiXCR, applied by TCRdb to the immunoSEQ multiplex PCR reads, yields one record per CDR3 protein. The table lists 150,000 or so distinct CDR3 sequences, approximately 94% of them singletons. Sequencing was carried out using CD4+ T cells from PBMCs. Receptors originate from a human donor with multiple sclerosis.

V and J are TRBV24-1 and TRBJ2-1, with TRBD1 as a possible D gene (6 bases). V was clipped by 2 bases and J by 12 bases, with 16 bases between them. The CDR3 is 14 amino acids. Germline V gene data show CDR1 as KGHDR and CDR2 as SFDVKD. DNA of the CDR3: TGTGCCACCAGTGATTCACGAACCGGGACAAGGCAGTTCTTC. Translated, it gives CATSDSRTGTRQFF.

V and J are TRBV16 and TRBJ2-6; D is uncertain. Germline CDR1 and CDR2: KGHSY and FQNENV. This CDR3 region has 13 residues. The V and J ends lost 7 bases and 4 bases respectively, with 8 bases between them. CDR3 residues: CASTPLGANVLTF. The CDR3, as DNA: TGTGCCAGCACCCCTCTGGGGGCCAACGTCCTGACTTTC.

The chain is built from TRBV2 and TRBJ2-1; no definite D call. Trimming stripped 5 bases from V and 10 bases from J, with 12 bases between. Per germline, CDR1 SNHLY and CDR2 FYNNEI. This CDR3 contains 12 residues. The CDR3 loop reads CASSKGKEEQFF. CDR3 sequence (DNA): TGTGCCAGCAGTAAGGGAAAGGAAGAGCAGTTCTTC.